This T cell receptor beta chain was recorded in a study of PD-1 blockade in classical Hodgkin lymphoma. TCRdb keeps only in-frame clones here, not all; method: immunoSEQ multiplex PCR. The table has roughly 46,000 clones, under 80% seen once. The time point: cycle 4 day 1 (C4D1), after 6 weeks of nivolumab. Every one of the patients relapsed after autologous stem cell transplantation (brentuximab vedotin exposure was variable). Complete response, partial response or progressive disease constituted the best responses recorded. There are 14 residues in the CDR3. V was clipped by 5 bases and J by 5 bases; unmatched bases: 7. CDR1 is PRHDT and CDR2 is FYEKMQ in the germline V gene (reference sequence).

The sample here was peripheral blood mononuclear cells (PBMCs), taken before the fourth cycle of nivolumab. V is TRBV13 and J is TRBJ2-5; 8 bases fit TRBD2. The clonotype was recovered from a human donor with classical Hodgkin lymphoma. In nucleotides, the CDR3 is TGTGCCAGCAGCCGAGCGGGAGTAGGGGAGACCCAGTACTTC. This encodes CASSRAGVGETQYF.